This T cell receptor beta chain was observed in a study of cytomegalovirus exposure and HLA in healthy donors. Turning to this clone: Its antigen is unknown.

Whole-study results and caveats: The authors listed 150 to 200 TCR beta chains as cytomegalovirus-associated.

Sequencing used immunoSEQ multiplex PCR; TCRdb keeps in-frame clones, though not all of them. The repertoire includes about 68,000 clones, roughly 96% of them detected once, and more than 2% sits in the top ten. Separate from the approximately 700-subject first cohort was the approximately 130-subject validation cohort, to which the donors belonged. The receptor was derived from a man aged 18 to 29 in good health and CMV-seronegative. Source material: PBMCs.

CDR3 loop: CASSSDRVANTEAFF. CDR3 DNA sequence: TGTGCCAGCAGCAGCGACAGGGTAGCGAACACTGAAGCTTTCTTT. V is TRBV7-9 and J is TRBJ1-1; 7 nucleotides match TRBD1. V trimming: 5 bases; J trimming: 1 base; junction bases outside the gene matches: 7. CDR1 and CDR2 (germline): SEHNR, FQNEAQ (reference sequence). The CDR3 contains 15 residues.